At least ten counts were recorded for the clone carrying this T cell receptor beta chain. Its antigen is not identified. Each CDR3 protein is one row after TCRdb ran MiXCR on the reads. The sample lists about 770,000 distinct CDR3 sequences; around 29% were seen once. There are 18 residues in the CDR3. V lost 5 bases to trimming and J lost 4 bases; unmatched junction nucleotides: 11. The data stem from a study of T cell repertoires in cytomegalovirus infection. The study's findings and limits: CMV carriers with the relevant HLA were identified by cumulative public TCR beta family frequency.

This clonotype was obtained from a human donor in good health (CMV status not recorded). Some clones in this sample may be carry-over from other donors' samples. This chain joins TRBV12-3 or TRBV12-4 and TRBJ2-1; 13 bases fit TRBD2. Here the sequenced sample was cultured CD8+ T cells from PBMCs, taken from culture after CMV antigen stimulation. As DNA, the CDR3 is TGTGCCAGCAGTGGGACTAGCGGGGCCCAAAGCCTTTACAATGAGCAGTTCTTC. Translation: CASSGTSGAQSLYNEQFF.